A selection of T cell receptor beta chains follows, all from one sample in a study of identifying expanded T cells in peripheral blood. The table came from immunoSEQ multiplex PCR; TCRdb's copy has only in-frame clones and leaves some out. The sample yields approximately 83,000 clones, approximately 84% seen once. The sample consisted of blood. These receptor sequences come from a person aged 18 to 70 in good health. Both conserved end residues are part of each CDR3. The order of the fields is V gene, J gene, CDR3 protein.

TRBV7-2	TRBJ2-7	CASSTRAGPSYEQYF
TRBV5-1	TRBJ1-1	CASSSLQSYTEAFF
TRBV21-1	TRBJ1-5	CASSPWTGECNQPQHF
TRBV7-2	TRBJ2-7	CASSLEAGATYEQYF
TRBV15	TRBJ2-5	CATSRTLTGGEETQYF
TRBV6-6	TRBJ2-7	CASSYSVSWEQYF
TRBV6-5	TRBJ2-7	CASRRSTRVLEQYF
TRBV20-1	TRBJ1-2	CSASQTYGYTF
TRBV11-2	TRBJ2-1	CASSFPGPNEQFF
TRBV9	TRBJ2-3	CASSVGAGRTDTQYF
TRBV9	TRBJ1-1	CASSVGGQADTEAFF
TRBV2	TRBJ1-4	CASMKGDEKLFF
TRBV29-1	TRBJ1-1	CSVALVTAPDTEAFF
TRBV18	TRBJ1-1	CASSLDRGMENTEAFF
TRBV10-2	TRBJ2-7	CASNDLIGHNYEQYF
TRBV5-4	TRBJ1-2	CASSLGSGEGYTF
TRBV5-1	TRBJ1-1	CASSGVGQGNTEAFF
TRBV7-6	TRBJ2-7	CASSTPGQGSEQYF
TRBV5-6	TRBJ2-3	CASSLRGDGSDTQYF
TRBV19	TRBJ2-7	CASSIDSDRGLSYEQYF
TRBV6-5	TRBJ1-2	CASSYSGATNYGYTF
TRBV19	TRBJ1-6	CASRDRVREPLHF
TRBV5-5	TRBJ2-5	CASSLISGGETQYF
TRBV11-2	TRBJ1-1	CASSLLRNPEAFF
TRBV7-2	TRBJ1-1	CASSPQGLGTEAFF
TRBV5-4	TRBJ1-1	CASSLGVGTEAFF
TRBV6-5	TRBJ1-3	CASSYSERNTIYF
TRBV5-1	TRBJ1-6	CASSLGGSGLLNSPLHF
TRBV5-4	TRBJ1-5	CASSLGGSQPQHF
TRBV7-2	TRBJ1-2	CASSLSNHRKGDGYTF
TRBV30	TRBJ2-7	CAWSHRSGQGGYEQYF
TRBV2	TRBJ2-1	CASSEGAETFNNEQFF
TRBV19	TRBJ1-4	CASSGRTGEKLFF
TRBV30	TRBJ1-4	CAWNPATNEKLFF
TRBV5-1	TRBJ2-2	CASSLGGAGANTGELFF
TRBV18	TRBJ1-2	CASSAGTQGGGYTF
TRBV4-3	TRBJ2-3	CASSPSSGVGDTQYF